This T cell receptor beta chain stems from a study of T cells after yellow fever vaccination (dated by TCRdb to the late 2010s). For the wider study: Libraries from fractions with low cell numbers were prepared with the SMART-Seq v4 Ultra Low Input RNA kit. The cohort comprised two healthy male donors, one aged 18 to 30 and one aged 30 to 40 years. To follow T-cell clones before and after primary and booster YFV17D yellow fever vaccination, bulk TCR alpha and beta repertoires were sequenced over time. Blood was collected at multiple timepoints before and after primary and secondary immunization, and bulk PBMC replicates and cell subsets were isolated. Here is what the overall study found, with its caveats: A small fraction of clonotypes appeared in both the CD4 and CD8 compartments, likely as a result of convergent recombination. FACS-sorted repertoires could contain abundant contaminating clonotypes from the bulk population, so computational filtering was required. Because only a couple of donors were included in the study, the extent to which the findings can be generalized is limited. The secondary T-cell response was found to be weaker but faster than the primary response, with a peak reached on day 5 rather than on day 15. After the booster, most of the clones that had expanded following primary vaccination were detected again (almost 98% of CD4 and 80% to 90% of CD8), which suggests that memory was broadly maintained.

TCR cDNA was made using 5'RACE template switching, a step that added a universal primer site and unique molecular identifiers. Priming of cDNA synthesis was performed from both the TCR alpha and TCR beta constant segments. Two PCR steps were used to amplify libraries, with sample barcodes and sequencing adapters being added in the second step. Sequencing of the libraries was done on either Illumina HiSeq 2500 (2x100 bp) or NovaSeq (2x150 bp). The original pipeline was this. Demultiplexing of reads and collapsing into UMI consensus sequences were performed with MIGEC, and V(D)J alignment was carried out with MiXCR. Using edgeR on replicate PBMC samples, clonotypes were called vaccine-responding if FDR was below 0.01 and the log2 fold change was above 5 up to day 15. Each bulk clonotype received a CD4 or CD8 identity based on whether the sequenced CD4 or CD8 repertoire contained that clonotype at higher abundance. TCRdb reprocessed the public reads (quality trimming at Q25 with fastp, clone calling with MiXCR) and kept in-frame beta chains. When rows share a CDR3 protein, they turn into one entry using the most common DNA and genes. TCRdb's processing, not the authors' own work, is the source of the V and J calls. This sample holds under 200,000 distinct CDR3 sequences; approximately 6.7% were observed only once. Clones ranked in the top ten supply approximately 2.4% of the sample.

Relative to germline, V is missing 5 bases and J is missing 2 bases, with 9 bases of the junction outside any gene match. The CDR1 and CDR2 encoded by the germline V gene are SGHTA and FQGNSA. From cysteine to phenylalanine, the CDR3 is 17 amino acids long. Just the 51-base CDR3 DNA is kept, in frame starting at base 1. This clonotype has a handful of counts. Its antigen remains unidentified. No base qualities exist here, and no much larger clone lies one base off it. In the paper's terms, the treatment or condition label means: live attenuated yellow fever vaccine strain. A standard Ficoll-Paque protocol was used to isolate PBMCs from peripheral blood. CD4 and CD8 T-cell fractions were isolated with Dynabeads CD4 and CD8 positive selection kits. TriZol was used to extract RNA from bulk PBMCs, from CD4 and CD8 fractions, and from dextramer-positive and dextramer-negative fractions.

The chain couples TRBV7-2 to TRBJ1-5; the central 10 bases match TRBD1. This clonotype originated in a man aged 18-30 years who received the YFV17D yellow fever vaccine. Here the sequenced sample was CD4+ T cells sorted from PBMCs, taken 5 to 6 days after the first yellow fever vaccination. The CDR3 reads CASSPQGTGAGNQPQHF. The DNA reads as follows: TGTGCCAGCAGCCCACAAGGGACAGGGGCCGGCAATCAGCCCCAGCATTTT. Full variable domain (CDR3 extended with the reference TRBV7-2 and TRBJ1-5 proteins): GAGVSQSPSNKVTEKGKDVELRCDPISGHTALYWYRQSLGQGLEFLIYFQGNSAPDKSGLPSDRFSAERTGGSVSTLTIQRTQQEDSAVYLCASSPQGTGAGNQPQHFGDGTRLSIL.